Below, 11 T cell receptor beta chains from the same sample are listed, as sequenced in a study of cytomegalovirus exposure and HLA in healthy donors. The PCR used 60 Vbeta and 13 Jbeta primers. The data were produced by immunoSEQ multiplex PCR, yet TCRdb's version contains in-frame clones alone and is incomplete. This table lists tens of thousands of clones. The sequenced material came from PBMCs. These receptor sequences come from a male donor in good health and CMV-seronegative.

V is TRBV7-2 and J is TRBJ1-2, with D possibly TRBD1 on 6 matching bases. The CDR3 contains 14 residues. Between the trimmed V and J ends, which lost 5 bases and 4 bases, there was a span of 14 bases. Germline values: CDR1 SGHTA, CDR2 FQGNSA. CDR3 nucleotide sequence: TGTGCCAGCAGCCGGGGAGGGGGGCTCTATGGCTACACCTTC. Amino acids: CASSRGGGLYGYTF.

The chain uses TRBV5-1 and TRBJ2-7; a possible D gene is TRBD1 (6 bases). This CDR3 spans 13 amino acids. V was clipped by 4 bases and J by 0 bases, with 8 bases between them. CDR1 and CDR2 (germline): SGHRS, YFSETQ. The CDR3 DNA reads as TGCGCCAGCAGCAGGACAGCCTCCTACGAGCAGTACTTC. Residues: CASSRTASYEQYF.

The CDR3 region has the DNA TGTGCCAGCAGTTCCCCGGGACTCCTCACCGGGGAGCTGTTTTTT. Translated, it gives CASSSPGLLTGELFF. The rearrangement joins TRBV28 to TRBJ2-2; perhaps TRBD2 as D (6 bases). The CDR3 totals 15 residues. Between the trimmed V and J ends, which lost 4 bases and 4 bases, there was a span of 13 bases. Germline lookup yields CDR1 MDHEN and CDR2 SYDVKM.

The V gene is TRBV6-5, the J gene TRBJ2-7; D gene ambiguous. V shed 7 bases and J shed 1 base, with 11 bases lying between them. Germline V lookup: CDR1 MNHEY, CDR2 SVGAGI. The CDR3 contains 13 residues. The DNA of the CDR3 is TGTGCCAGCACCCTGGGCAGGTCCTACGAGCAGTACTTC. Translation gives CASTLGRSYEQYF.

The V gene is TRBV28, the J gene TRBJ1-1; TRBD1 matches 7 bases. From germline, CDR1 is MDHEN and CDR2 SYDVKM. CDR3 length: 15 residues. The V and J ends lost 6 bases and 1 base, in that order; junction bases with no gene match: 8. As DNA, the CDR3 is TGTGCCAGCAGCTCAGAGGGGGCCCCGAACACTGAAGCTTTCTTT. Translated, it gives CASSSEGAPNTEAFF.

J is TRBJ2-7 and V is TRBV6-6; D unresolved. CDR3 size: 15 residues. V was shortened by 0 bases and J by 1 base, with 10 bases between the two germline ends. CDR1 and CDR2 from the germline V gene are MNHNY and SVGAGI (reference sequence). DNA of the CDR3: TGTGCCAGCAGTTACTCGAGTTCGGTGTCCTACGAGCAGTACTTC. Protein product: CASSYSSSVSYEQYF.

The chain has TRBV10-2 and TRBJ2-2; 10 positions match TRBD2. Germline V lookup: CDR1 WSHSY, CDR2 SAAADI. CDR3 size: 15 residues. Germline trimming cut 6 bases from V and 7 bases from J; bases unmatched to any gene: 8. The CDR3 DNA reads as TGCGCCAGCAGCCCCAGCGGGAGGGCCAGCGGGGAGCTGTTTTTT. Its translation: CASSPSGRASGELFF.

The chain links TRBV6-5 to TRBJ2-7; no clear D. Trimming left V 3 bases short and J 3 bases short, with 9 bases between. This CDR3 spans 13 amino acids. Germline loops: CDR1 MNHEY, CDR2 SVGAGI. CDR3 bases: TGTGCCAGCAGTTATATTCAGGACTACGAGCAGTACTTC. Its protein is CASSYIQDYEQYF.

The CDR3 bases are TGTGCCAGCAGTTTGAGTCAGATCAAGACTAGCGGGACACTCCCCTCCTACGAGCAGTACTTC. Its translation is CASSLSQIKTSGTLPSYEQYF. The chain combines TRBV28 with TRBJ2-7, with 11 bases lining up with TRBD2. V was clipped by 3 bases and J by 0 bases; unmatched bases: 19. This CDR3 region has 21 residues. The germline gives CDR1 MDHEN, CDR2 SYDVKM.

The rearrangement joins TRBV7-9 to TRBJ2-1, with D hard to call. This CDR3 is built from 14 residues. CDR1 SEHNR and CDR2 FQNEAQ come from the germline V gene (reference sequence). Trimming left V 5 bases short and J 7 bases short, with 15 bases between. CDR3 amino acids: CASSPPTSKNEQFF. The CDR3 DNA is TGTGCCAGCAGCCCCCCCACGAGTAAGAATGAGCAGTTCTTC.

The chain employs TRBV5-1 and TRBJ2-2; no definite D call. V lost 4 bases, J lost 3 bases, and 7 bases lay in between. The germline gives CDR1 SGHRS, CDR2 YFSETQ. The CDR3 is made up of 13 amino acids. This CDR3 reads CASSVTDTGELFF. CDR3 sequence (DNA): TGCGCCAGCAGCGTTACAGACACCGGGGAGCTGTTTTTT.